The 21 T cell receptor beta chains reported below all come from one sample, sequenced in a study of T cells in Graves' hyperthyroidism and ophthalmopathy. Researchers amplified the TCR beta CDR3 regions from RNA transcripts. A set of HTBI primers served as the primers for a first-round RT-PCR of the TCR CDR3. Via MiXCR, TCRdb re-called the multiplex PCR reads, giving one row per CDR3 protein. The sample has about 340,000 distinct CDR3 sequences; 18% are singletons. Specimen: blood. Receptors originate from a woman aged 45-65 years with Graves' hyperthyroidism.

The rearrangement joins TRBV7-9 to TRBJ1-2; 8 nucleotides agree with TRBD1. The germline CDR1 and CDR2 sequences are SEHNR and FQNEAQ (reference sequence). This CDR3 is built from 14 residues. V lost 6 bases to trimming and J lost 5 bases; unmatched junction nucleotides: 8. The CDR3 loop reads CASSHGQGPYGYTF. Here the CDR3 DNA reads TGTGCCAGCAGTCACGGACAGGGCCCATATGGCTACACCTTC.

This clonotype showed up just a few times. In DNA, the CDR3 is TGTGCCAGCAGCGTCGCGGGAGGGTCCGACAATGAGCAGTTCTTC. This encodes CASSVAGGSDNEQFF. V gene TRBV9 combines with J gene TRBJ2-1; 9 nucleotides line up with TRBD2. Germline CDR1 is SGDLS and CDR2 is YYNGEE. The length of the CDR3 is 15 residues. V lost 2 bases and J lost 5; bases outside the gene matches: 5.

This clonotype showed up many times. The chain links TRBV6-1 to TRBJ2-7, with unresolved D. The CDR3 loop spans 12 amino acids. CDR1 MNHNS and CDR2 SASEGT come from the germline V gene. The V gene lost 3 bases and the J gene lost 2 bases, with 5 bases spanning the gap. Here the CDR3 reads CASSDLTYEQYF. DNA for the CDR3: TGTGCCAGCAGTGACTTAACCTACGAGCAGTACTTC.

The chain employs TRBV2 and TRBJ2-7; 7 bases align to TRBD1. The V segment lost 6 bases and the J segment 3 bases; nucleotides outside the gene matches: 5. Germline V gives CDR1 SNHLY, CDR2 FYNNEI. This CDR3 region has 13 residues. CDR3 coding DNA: TGTGCCAGCAGCTCGGACAGGTTCTACGAGCAGTACGTC. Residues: CASSSDRFYEQYV.

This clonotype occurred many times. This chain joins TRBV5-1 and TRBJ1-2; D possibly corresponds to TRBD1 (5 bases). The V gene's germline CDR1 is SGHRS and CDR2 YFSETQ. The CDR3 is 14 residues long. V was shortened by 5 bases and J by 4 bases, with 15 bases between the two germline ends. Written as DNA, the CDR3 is TGCGCCAGCAGTACCGGGGACGGCATCTATGGCTACACCTTC. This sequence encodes CASSTGDGIYGYTF.

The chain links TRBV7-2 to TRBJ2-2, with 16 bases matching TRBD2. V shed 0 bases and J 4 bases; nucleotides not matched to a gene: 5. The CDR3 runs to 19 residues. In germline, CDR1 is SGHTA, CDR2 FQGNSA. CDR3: CASSLAGLAGGPATGELFF. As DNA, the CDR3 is TGTGCCAGCAGCTTAGCGGGACTAGCGGGGGGGCCGGCCACCGGGGAGCTGTTTTTT.

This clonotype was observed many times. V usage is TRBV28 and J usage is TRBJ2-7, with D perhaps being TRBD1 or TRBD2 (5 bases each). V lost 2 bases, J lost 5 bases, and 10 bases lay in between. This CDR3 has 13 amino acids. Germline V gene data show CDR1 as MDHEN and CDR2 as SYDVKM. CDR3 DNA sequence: TGTGCCAGCAGTTTAGGGGGAGAGGACGAGCAGTACTTC. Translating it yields CASSLGGEDEQYF.

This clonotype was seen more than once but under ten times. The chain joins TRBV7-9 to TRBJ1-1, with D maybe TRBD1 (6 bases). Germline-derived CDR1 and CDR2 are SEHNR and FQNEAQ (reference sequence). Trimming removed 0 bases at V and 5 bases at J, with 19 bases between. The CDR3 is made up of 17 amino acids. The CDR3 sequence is CASSLAGGRGWGTEAFF. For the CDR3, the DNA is TGTGCCAGCAGCTTAGCTGGTGGCAGGGGATGGGGTACTGAAGCTTTCTTT. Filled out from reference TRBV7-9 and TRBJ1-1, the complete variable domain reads DTGVSQNPRHKITKRGQNVTFRCDPISEHNRLYWYRQTLGQGPEFLTYFQNEAQLEKSRLLSDRFSAERPKGSFSTLEIQRTEQGDSAMYLCASSLAGGRGWGTEAFFGQGTRLTVV.

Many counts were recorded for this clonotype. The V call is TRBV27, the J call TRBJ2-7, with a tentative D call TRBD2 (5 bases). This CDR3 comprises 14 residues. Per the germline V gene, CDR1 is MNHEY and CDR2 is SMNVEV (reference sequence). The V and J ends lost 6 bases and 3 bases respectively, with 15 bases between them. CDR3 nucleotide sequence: TGTGCCAGCAGAAAGCGGTGGGAAAACTACGAGCAGTACTTC. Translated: CASRKRWENYEQYF.

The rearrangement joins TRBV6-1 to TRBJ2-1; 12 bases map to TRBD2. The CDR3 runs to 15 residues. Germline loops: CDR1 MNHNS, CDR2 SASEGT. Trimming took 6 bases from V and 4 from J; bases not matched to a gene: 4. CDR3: CASRGTSGLYNEQFF. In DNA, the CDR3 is TGTGCCAGCAGAGGGACTAGCGGGCTTTACAATGAGCAGTTCTTC.

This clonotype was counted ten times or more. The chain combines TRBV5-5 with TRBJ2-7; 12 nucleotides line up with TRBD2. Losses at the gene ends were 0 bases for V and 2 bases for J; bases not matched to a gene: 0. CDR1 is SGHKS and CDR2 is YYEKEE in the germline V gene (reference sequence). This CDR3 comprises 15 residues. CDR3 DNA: TGTGCCAGCAGCTTGGGGACTAGCGGGGCCTACGAGCAGTACGTC. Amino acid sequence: CASSLGTSGAYEQYV.

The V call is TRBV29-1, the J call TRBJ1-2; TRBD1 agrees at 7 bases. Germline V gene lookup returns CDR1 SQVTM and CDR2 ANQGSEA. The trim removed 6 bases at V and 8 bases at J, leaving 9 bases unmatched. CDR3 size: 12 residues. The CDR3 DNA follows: TGCAGCGTGTTAGAACAGGGGTCAGGCTACACCTTC. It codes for CSVLEQGSGYTF.

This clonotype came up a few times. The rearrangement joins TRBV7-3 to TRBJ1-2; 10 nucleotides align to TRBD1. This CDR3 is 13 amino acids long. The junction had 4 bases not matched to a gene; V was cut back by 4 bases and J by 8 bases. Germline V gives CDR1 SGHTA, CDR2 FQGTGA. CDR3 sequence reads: CASSYGTGEGYTF. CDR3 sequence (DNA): TGTGCCAGCAGCTACGGGACAGGGGAGGGCTACACCTTC.

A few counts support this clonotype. CDR3 DNA sequence: TGCGCCAGCAGCCAACTTATAGGGACACCTCTAGACTACGAGCAGTACTTC. Translated: CASSQLIGTPLDYEQYF. This chain connects TRBV4-1 to TRBJ2-7; D perhaps matches TRBD1 (6 bases). CDR1 MGHRA and CDR2 YSYEKL come from the germline V gene. The CDR3 loop spans 17 amino acids. V lost 2 bases, J lost 3 bases, and 20 bases lay in between.

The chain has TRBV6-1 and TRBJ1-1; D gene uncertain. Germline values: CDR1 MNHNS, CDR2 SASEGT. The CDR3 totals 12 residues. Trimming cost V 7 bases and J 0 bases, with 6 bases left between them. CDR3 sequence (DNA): TGTGCCAGCATCGGGGTGAACACTGAAGCTTTCTTT. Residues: CASIGVNTEAFF.

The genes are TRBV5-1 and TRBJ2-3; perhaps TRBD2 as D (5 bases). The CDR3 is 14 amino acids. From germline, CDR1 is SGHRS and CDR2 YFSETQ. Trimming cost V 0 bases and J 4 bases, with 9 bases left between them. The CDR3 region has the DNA TGCGCCAGCAGCTTGGAGGCTAGCTCAGATACGCAGTATTTT. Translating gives CASSLEASSDTQYF.

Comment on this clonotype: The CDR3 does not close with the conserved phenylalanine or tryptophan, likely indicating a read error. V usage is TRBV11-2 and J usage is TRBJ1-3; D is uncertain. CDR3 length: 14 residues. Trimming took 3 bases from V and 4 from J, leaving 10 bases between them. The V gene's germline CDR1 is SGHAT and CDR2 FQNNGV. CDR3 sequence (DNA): TGTGCCAGCAGCTTGGCCTATGGAGGAAACACCATATATTTG. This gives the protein CASSLAYGGNTIYL.

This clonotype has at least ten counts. The CDR3 region has the DNA TGTGCCAGCAGTGATTGGGGGAACGCAGATACGCAGTATTTT. Its translation: CASSDWGNADTQYF. V is TRBV6-1 and J is TRBJ2-3, with D perhaps given as TRBD1 or TRBD2 (5 bases each). The CDR3 runs to 14 residues. In germline, CDR1 is MNHNS, CDR2 SASEGT. The V end lost 3 bases, the J end lost 4 bases, and 11 bases lay between the germline ends.

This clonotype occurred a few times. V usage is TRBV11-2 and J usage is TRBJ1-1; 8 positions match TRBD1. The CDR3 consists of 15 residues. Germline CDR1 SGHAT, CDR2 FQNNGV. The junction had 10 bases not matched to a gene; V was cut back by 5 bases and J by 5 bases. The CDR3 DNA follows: TGTGCCAGCAGCCACCAGGACAGGGTGGCGACTGAAGCTTTCTTT. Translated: CASSHQDRVATEAFF.

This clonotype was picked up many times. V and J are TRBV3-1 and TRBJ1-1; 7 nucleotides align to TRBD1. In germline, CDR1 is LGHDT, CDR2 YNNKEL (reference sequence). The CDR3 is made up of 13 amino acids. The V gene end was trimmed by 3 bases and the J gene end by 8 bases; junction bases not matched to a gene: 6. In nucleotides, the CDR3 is TGTGCCAGCAGCCAGGGAATGACAGGGGAAGCTTTCTTT. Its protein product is CASSQGMTGEAFF.

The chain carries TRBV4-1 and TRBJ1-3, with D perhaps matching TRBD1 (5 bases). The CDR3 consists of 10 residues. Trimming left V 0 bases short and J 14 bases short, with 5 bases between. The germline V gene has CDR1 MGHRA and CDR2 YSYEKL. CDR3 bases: TGCGCCAGCAGCCAAGACAGGGTATATTTT. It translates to CASSQDRVYF.